One sample yielded the 27 T cell receptor beta chains listed below, sequenced in a study of cytomegalovirus exposure and HLA in healthy donors. Primers included in the PCR were 60 Vbeta and 13 Jbeta primers. The assay was immunoSEQ multiplex PCR, and TCRdb's table has in-frame clones only and misses some. This table holds roughly 100,000 clones, approximately 86% found once. Sequencing input: PBMCs. The origin of the receptors is a young man in good health and CMV-seronegative.

The chain couples TRBV7-3 to TRBJ2-1; D unclear. The CDR3 is made up of 13 amino acids. V lost 3 bases to trimming and J lost 0 bases, with 3 bases between them. Germline assignment: CDR1 SGHTA and CDR2 FQGTGA. CDR3 protein: CASSLSSYNEQFF. CDR3 bases: TGTGCCAGCAGCTTGAGCTCCTACAATGAGCAGTTCTTC.

The chain is built from TRBV19 and TRBJ1-5; 7 bases match TRBD1. After removal of 6 bases from V and 1 base from J, the junction contained 0 bases not matched to a gene. Per the germline V gene, CDR1 is LNHDA and CDR2 is SQIVND (reference sequence). This CDR3 contains 13 residues. CDR3 bases: TGTGCCAGTAGGGGACAGAGCAATCAGCCCCAGCATTTT. Protein: CASRGQSNQPQHF.

The gene calls are TRBV25-1 and TRBJ1-1, with 9 bases lining up with TRBD1. Germline assignment: CDR1 MGHDK and CDR2 SYGVNS. The CDR3 sequence is 18 residues long. V dropped 7 bases and J dropped 3; count of bases not matched to a gene: 18. The CDR3 protein is CASTLKEGQGAGYTEAFF. The CDR3 DNA reads TGTGCCAGCACCCTGAAGGAGGGACAGGGCGCCGGATACACTGAAGCTTTCTTT.

The chain combines TRBV4-2 with TRBJ2-1, with 10 nucleotides matching TRBD2. V lost 0 bases and J lost 7; bases outside the gene matches: 6. Germline V lookup: CDR1 LGHNA, CDR2 YNFKEQ. The CDR3 extends over 16 amino acids. The CDR3 loop is CASSQESAGGPNEQFF. CDR3 DNA: TGTGCCAGCAGCCAAGAGTCAGCGGGAGGGCCAAATGAGCAGTTCTTC.

The rearrangement links TRBV5-1 to TRBJ2-7; the match to TRBD1 covers 11 bases. CDR3 length: 14 amino acids. Germline CDR1 is SGHRS and CDR2 is YFSETQ. V lost 4 bases and J lost 3; bases outside the gene matches: 3. CDR3 sequence: CASSGTGGGYEQYF. The CDR3 DNA follows: TGCGCCAGCAGCGGGACAGGGGGTGGCTACGAGCAGTACTTC. The entire variable domain, with the rest obtained from reference TRBV5-1 and TRBJ2-7, is as follows: KAGVTQTPRYLIKTRGQQVTLSCSPISGHRSVSWYQQTPGQGLQFLFEYFSETQRNKGNFPGRFSGRQFSNSRSEMNVSTLELGDSALYLCASSGTGGGYEQYFGPGTRLTVT.

This clone showed up just a few times. In DNA form, the CDR3 reads TGTGCCAGCACTGCCCACGGGACTGCCTCCTACGAGCAGTACTTC. It codes for CASTAHGTASYEQYF. The chain couples TRBV7-2 to TRBJ2-7; D is perhaps TRBD2 (6 bases). This CDR3 has 15 amino acids. Between the trimmed V and J ends, which lost 7 bases and 0 bases, there was a span of 16 bases. CDR1 is SGHTA and CDR2 is FQGNSA in the germline V gene.

The V gene is TRBV5-4, the J gene TRBJ2-3; D is uncertain. V was trimmed by 2 bases and J by 7 bases, leaving 14 bases between them. Germline CDR1 SGHNT, CDR2 YYREEE (reference sequence). The CDR3 runs 14 residues. The CDR3 reads CASSLVEVSNTQYF. The CDR3 DNA reads TGTGCCAGCAGCTTAGTAGAGGTGTCGAATACGCAGTATTTT.

J is TRBJ2-7 and V is TRBV27, with TRBD1 identical over 8 bases. This CDR3 is 17 amino acids long. The trim removed 5 bases at V and 1 base at J, leaving 13 bases unmatched. Looked up from germline, CDR1 is MNHEY and CDR2 is SMNVEV (reference sequence). The CDR3 loop reads CASSPLPTGQESYEQYF. The CDR3 bases are TGTGCCAGCAGTCCACTACCAACGGGACAGGAGTCCTACGAGCAGTACTTC.

The chain uses TRBV7-8 and TRBJ1-5, with TRBD1 matching 12 bases. The V segment lost 5 bases and the J segment 7 bases; nucleotides outside the gene matches: 12. This CDR3 is 17 amino acids long. Germline values: CDR1 SGHVS, CDR2 FQNEAQ. The chain's CDR3 is CASSPRKGQGARQPQHF. CDR3 DNA: TGTGCCAGCAGCCCTCGTAAGGGACAGGGGGCGCGACAGCCCCAGCATTTT.

CDR3 residues: CASSLGPTQASYEQYF. CDR3 nucleotide sequence: TGTGCCAGCAGCTTGGGACCTACCCAGGCCTCCTACGAGCAGTACTTC. The V gene is TRBV5-8, the J gene TRBJ2-7; D unclear. The V end was cut by 0 bases, the J end by 0 bases, with 13 bases between. The CDR3 length is 16 residues. Germline V lookup: CDR1 SGHTS, CDR2 YDEGEE.

This clone was detected only a few times. The V gene is TRBV25-1, the J gene TRBJ2-7; the match to TRBD2 covers 14 bases. Germline loops: CDR1 MGHDK, CDR2 SYGVNS. The V and J ends lost 6 bases and 5 bases, in that order; junction bases with no gene match: 9. CDR3 length: 16 amino acids. As DNA, the CDR3 is TGTGCCAGCAGCCCGCGCGGGACTAGCGGGAGTAACGAGCAGTACTTC. It encodes CASSPRGTSGSNEQYF.

The J gene is TRBJ2-7, the V gene TRBV6-5; tentatively, D is TRBD2 (5 bases). CDR1 and CDR2 (germline): MNHEY, SVGAGI. CDR3 length: 14 residues. Trimming removed 6 bases from V and 0 bases from J, with 12 bases in between. The CDR3 nucleotides read TGTGCCAGCAGGTATGGACTGGCCTCCTACGAGCAGTACTTC. Translation: CASRYGLASYEQYF.

The CDR3, as DNA: TGTGCCAGCAGTTTTGACAGGCGCTACGAGCAGTACTTC. Its translation: CASSFDRRYEQYF. The chain carries TRBV6-1 and TRBJ2-7; tentative D call: TRBD1 (6 bases). CDR1 MNHNS and CDR2 SASEGT come from the germline V gene. The CDR3 runs 13 residues. The V end was cut by 5 bases, the J end by 3 bases, with 11 bases between.

The J gene is TRBJ2-3, the V gene TRBV4-3; TRBD1 aligns across 7 bases. From germline, CDR1 is LGHNA and CDR2 YSLEER. This CDR3 spans 19 amino acids. The V and J ends lost 2 bases and 2 bases, in that order; junction bases with no gene match: 16. CDR3 nucleotide sequence: TGCGCCAGCAGCCAACGTACGGCCGGGACAGACAAATCCACAGATACGCAGTATTTT. Amino acid sequence: CASSQRTAGTDKSTDTQYF.

This clone was seen a single time. The chain uses TRBV10-2 and TRBJ2-7; D gene ambiguous. In germline, CDR1 is WSHSY, CDR2 SAAADI. The V gene lost 0 bases and the J gene lost 2 bases, with 8 bases spanning the gap. The CDR3 runs 14 residues. CDR3: CASSESNTPYEQYF. CDR3 DNA: TGCGCCAGCAGTGAGTCGAACACGCCCTACGAGCAGTACTTC.

V gene TRBV27 combines with J gene TRBJ1-2; 9 nucleotides align to TRBD1. CDR1 is MNHEY, CDR2 SMNVEV, per germline (reference sequence). The trim removed 4 bases at V and 3 bases at J, leaving 3 bases unmatched. This CDR3 contains 14 residues. The CDR3 DNA reads as TGTGCCAGCAGTTCAACAGGGGGCCACTATGGCTACACCTTC. Its protein product is CASSSTGGHYGYTF.

The chain couples TRBV18 to TRBJ2-7; D possibly corresponds to TRBD1 (6 bases). The CDR3 length is 14 residues. Trimming took off 2 bases at V and 7 bases at J, with 15 bases between the two ends. CDR1 is KGHSH, CDR2 LQKENI, per germline. CDR3 in amino acids: CASSPVRTDGEQYF. The CDR3 DNA is TGTGCCAGCTCACCAGTTCGGACAGACGGGGAGCAGTACTTC.

V usage is TRBV7-9 and J usage is TRBJ2-1; the D gene is possibly TRBD1 (5 bases). This CDR3 spans 12 amino acids. In germline, CDR1 is SEHNR, CDR2 FQNEAQ (reference sequence). The V and J ends lost 1 base and 12 bases respectively, with 10 bases between them. The CDR3 region is CASSLDRLGQFF. The DNA for the CDR3 is TGTGCCAGCAGCTTAGACAGGCTTGGGCAGTTCTTC.

This clone appeared a few times. The J gene is TRBJ2-7, the V gene TRBV4-1; 11 bases fit TRBD2. V lost 4 bases, J lost 3 bases, and 11 bases stayed unmatched. The germline V gene has CDR1 MGHRA and CDR2 YSYEKL. The CDR3 runs to 17 residues. CDR3 region: CASSLFLGLAGYYEQYF. DNA for the CDR3: TGCGCCAGCAGCCTATTCCTCGGACTAGCGGGCTACTACGAGCAGTACTTC.

This clone appeared a few times. The chain carries TRBV4-1 and TRBJ2-4, with 7 bases fitting TRBD2. This CDR3 has 14 residues. With 1 base clipped from V and 7 bases from J, the junction kept 4 bases outside the gene matches. In germline, CDR1 is MGHRA, CDR2 YSYEKL. This chain's CDR3 is CASSQVQRGNIQYF. The CDR3 DNA follows: TGCGCCAGCAGCCAAGTCCAGCGGGGTAACATTCAGTACTTC.

The chain uses TRBV2 and TRBJ2-1; D gene unclear. CDR1 SNHLY and CDR2 FYNNEI come from the germline V gene. V was shortened by 4 bases and J by 0 bases, with 10 bases between the two germline ends. The CDR3 has 15 residues. CDR3 sequence: CASSGDTNSYNEQFF. The CDR3 bases are TGTGCCAGCAGTGGCGACACCAACTCCTACAATGAGCAGTTCTTC.

This rearrangement joins TRBV29-1 to TRBJ2-3; 8 nucleotides align to TRBD1. V was clipped by 2 bases and J by 5 bases; unmatched bases: 9. In germline, CDR1 is SQVTM, CDR2 ANQGSEA. CDR3 size: 15 residues. In DNA, the CDR3 is TGCAGCGTTGAACCGGGCAGGGGGCAAGGAGATACGCAGTATTTT. Amino acids: CSVEPGRGQGDTQYF.

In this sample, this clone turned up a few times. V usage is TRBV6-4 and J usage is TRBJ2-1; 7 bases line up with TRBD2. The germline V gene has CDR1 MRHNA and CDR2 SNTAGT. J was trimmed by 4 bases and V by 0 bases; bases with no gene match: 6. The length of the CDR3 is 16 residues. CDR3 nucleotide sequence: TGTGCCAGCAGTGACTCGGCGGGAGTGGGGTACAATGAGCAGTTCTTC. This encodes CASSDSAGVGYNEQFF.

This clone came up once. The chain combines TRBV7-3 with TRBJ1-1; D perhaps matches TRBD1 (6 bases). The V gene's germline CDR1 is SGHTA and CDR2 FQGTGA. V was pared by 10 bases and J by 1 base, with 16 bases between. The CDR3 is 14 residues long. The CDR3 loop is CATKRGHQNTEAFF. The CDR3 DNA is TGTGCCACCAAAAGGGGACACCAGAACACTGAAGCTTTCTTT.

A single count supports this clone. This chain's CDR3 is CASSRGTNYGYTF. The CDR3 nucleotides read TGTGCCAGCAGCCGAGGAACAAACTATGGCTACACCTTC. V and J are TRBV28 and TRBJ1-2, with D unresolved. Trimming took off 6 bases at V and 2 bases at J, with 10 bases between the two ends. The germline V gene has CDR1 MDHEN and CDR2 SYDVKM. CDR3 size: 13 residues.

V and J are TRBV7-2 and TRBJ1-1; TRBD1 aligns across 7 bases. Looked up from germline, CDR1 is SGHTA and CDR2 is FQGNSA. The CDR3 runs 16 residues. V shed 5 bases, J shed 0 bases, and the junction held 9 bases outside the gene matches. CDR3 sequence reads: CASSVGGTVMNTEAFF. CDR3 nucleotides: TGTGCCAGCAGCGTCGGAGGGACAGTGATGAACACTGAAGCTTTCTTT.

V is TRBV29-1 and J is TRBJ2-6, with TRBD2 as a possible D gene (6 bases). The length of the CDR3 is 17 residues. The germline gives CDR1 SQVTM, CDR2 ANQGSEA. V lost 4 bases, J lost 0 bases, and 16 bases lay in between. The CDR3 coding sequence is TGCAGCGTTGGCGGAGGGGTCACAATCTCTGGGGCCAACGTCCTGACTTTC. It codes for CSVGGGVTISGANVLTF.